One and the same sample provided the 21 T cell receptor beta chains below, sequenced in a study of T cell changes during pregnancy in multiple sclerosis. Sequencing was performed with immunoSEQ multiplex PCR; in TCRdb, only in-frame clones are kept and a portion is missing. The sample holds some 67,000 clones; 75% to 95% are singletons and the top ten take roughly 2.1%. The specimen comprised peripheral blood, sampled in the first trimester of pregnancy. These receptors were taken from a female donor with multiple sclerosis, enrolled in a pregnancy study.

V is TRBV10-3 and J is TRBJ1-1, with D perhaps matching TRBD1 (5 bases). With 4 bases removed from V and 4 bases from J, the gap between germline ends came to 22 bases. Germline V CDR1 and CDR2: ENHRY, SYGVKD. The CDR3 totals 17 residues. The CDR3: CAISASTLAGGGTEAFF. CDR3 coding DNA: TGTGCCATCAGTGCTTCCACTCTAGCGGGGGGAGGCACTGAAGCTTTCTTT.

V and J are TRBV7-2 and TRBJ2-7; 8 bases map to TRBD2. Germline V gene data show CDR1 as SGHTA and CDR2 as FQGNSA. V trimming: 1 base; J trimming: 2 bases; junction bases outside the gene matches: 1. This CDR3 contains 14 residues. CDR3 nucleotides: TGTGCCAGCAGCTTAGTCGGGAGGGCCTACGAGCAGTACTTC. This sequence encodes CASSLVGRAYEQYF.

As DNA, the CDR3 is TGTGCCTGGAGTGGAGGGGGAAGTGGAAACACCATATATTTT. This gives the protein CAWSGGGSGNTIYF. This chain connects TRBV30 to TRBJ1-3; tentative D call: TRBD1 (6 bases). The germline V and J ends were trimmed by 1 base and 3 bases, with 10 bases remaining between them. Germline V gives CDR1 GTSNPN, CDR2 SVGIG (reference sequence). This CDR3 region has 14 residues.

This chain links TRBV29-1 with TRBJ1-5; D uncertain. V lost 6 bases to trimming and J lost 8 bases, with 20 bases between them. The germline V gene encodes CDR1 SQVTM and CDR2 ANQGSEA. This CDR3 has 14 residues. CDR3 bases: TGCAGCGTCGCCCCGGGAGGGAGATGGAAGCCCCAGCATTTT. Residues: CSVAPGGRWKPQHF.

Only a few counts were recorded for this clone. The gene calls are TRBV5-1 and TRBJ2-1; 12 positions match TRBD2. This CDR3 spans 17 amino acids. The trim removed 4 bases at V and 2 bases at J, leaving 7 bases unmatched. The germline V gene encodes CDR1 SGHRS and CDR2 YFSETQ. The CDR3 is CASSTGTSGLTYNEQFF. The CDR3 DNA reads as TGCGCCAGCAGCACCGGGACTAGCGGGTTAACCTACAATGAGCAGTTCTTC.

The rearrangement uses TRBV10-3 and TRBJ1-2, with 7 nucleotides matching TRBD1. Trimming at V came to 6 bases and at J to 8 bases, leaving 12 bases not matched to a gene. The CDR3 covers 14 residues. CDR1 and CDR2 (germline): ENHRY, SYGVKD. CDR3 sequence reads: CAIRADRAGRGYTF. The CDR3 DNA reads as TGTGCCATCAGGGCCGACAGGGCCGGTAGGGGCTACACCTTC.

The chain recombines TRBV5-1 with TRBJ1-1; D uncertain. Germline loops: CDR1 SGHRS, CDR2 YFSETQ. The CDR3 length is 13 residues. Trimming removed 3 bases from V and 3 bases from J, with 9 bases in between. The CDR3 DNA reads as TGCGCCAGCAGCTCCCCCGTAGACACTGAAGCTTTCTTT. Its translation: CASSSPVDTEAFF.

Written as DNA, the CDR3 is TGTGCCAGCAGTCCCAGTACCAGGAGGGCCAAAAACATTCAGTACTTC. This sequence encodes CASSPSTRRAKNIQYF. The chain uses TRBV27 and TRBJ2-4; D might be TRBD2 (5 bases). Trimming left V 5 bases short and J 1 base short, with 15 bases between. The CDR3 is made up of 16 amino acids. In germline, CDR1 is MNHEY, CDR2 SMNVEV (reference sequence).

The V and J genes are TRBV27 and TRBJ2-1, with D possibly being TRBD2 (6 bases). Germline V gene lookup returns CDR1 MNHEY and CDR2 SMNVEV (reference sequence). This CDR3 spans 12 amino acids. With 2 bases removed from V and 7 bases from J, the gap between germline ends came to 6 bases. The CDR3 reads CASSLGGNEQFF. As DNA, the CDR3 is TGTGCCAGCAGTTTAGGGGGGAATGAGCAGTTCTTC.

The genes are TRBV19 and TRBJ1-2, with D possibly TRBD1 on 5 matching bases. Germline CDR1 and CDR2: LNHDA and SQIVND (reference sequence). V shed 3 bases and J shed 4 bases, with 21 bases lying between them. CDR3 length: 17 amino acids. The CDR3 loop is CASSMRTPPESSYGYTF. The CDR3, as DNA: TGTGCCAGTAGTATGAGGACACCTCCTGAGTCGTCCTATGGCTACACCTTC.

This clone occurred once. The chain combines TRBV7-9 with TRBJ2-1, with 9 nucleotides matching TRBD1. This CDR3 has 14 amino acids. The germline CDR1 and CDR2 sequences are SEHNR and FQNEAQ (reference sequence). V was pared by 3 bases and J by 8 bases, with 5 bases of the junction left unmatched. The CDR3 here is CASSFNHRGHEQFF. CDR3 sequence (DNA): TGTGCCAGCAGCTTCAACCACAGGGGGCATGAGCAGTTCTTC.

V usage is TRBV5-5 and J usage is TRBJ2-1; 8 nucleotides agree with TRBD1. V gave up 2 bases and J gave up 7 bases; unmatched junction bases: 5. Germline loops: CDR1 SGHKS, CDR2 YYEKEE (reference sequence). The CDR3 runs to 14 residues. In DNA form, the CDR3 reads TGTGCCAGCAGCTTTAGGACAGGGTGGAATGAGCAGTTCTTC. The encoded protein is CASSFRTGWNEQFF.

This chain connects TRBV28 to TRBJ2-7; 16 nucleotides line up with TRBD2. The germline V gene encodes CDR1 MDHEN and CDR2 SYDVKM. The CDR3 loop spans 21 amino acids. Unmatched junction bases numbered 26, after V lost 6 bases and J lost 9 bases. The CDR3, as DNA: TGTGCCAGCAGCCCCGTTGCGCGGGGCCTAGGGACTAGCGGGAGGGCCGGGGGGCAGTACTTC. Translating gives CASSPVARGLGTSGRAGGQYF.

The chain uses TRBV19 and TRBJ1-3, with D maybe TRBD1 (6 bases). The CDR3 extends over 14 amino acids. Germline V CDR1 and CDR2: LNHDA, SQIVND (reference sequence). The V and J ends lost 6 bases and 4 bases respectively, with 13 bases between them. DNA for the CDR3: TGTGCCAGTAGAGCGACAGGTCCGGGAAACACCATATATTTT. The encoded protein is CASRATGPGNTIYF.

The V call is TRBV7-2, the J call TRBJ2-7, with D maybe TRBD1 (5 bases). Germline CDR1 reads SGHTA; CDR2 reads FQGNSA. The ends were cut back, 5 bases at V and 8 bases at J, with 22 bases in the middle. CDR3 length: 15 amino acids. This CDR3 is CASSINRQSLRKQYF. The CDR3 bases are TGTGCCAGCAGCATAAACCGACAGAGCCTACGAAAGCAGTACTTC.

The V call is TRBV28, the J call TRBJ1-5; 12 nucleotides match TRBD1. The CDR3 is made up of 18 amino acids. J lost 2 bases, V lost 6 bases, and 11 bases had no gene match. The V gene's germline CDR1 is MDHEN and CDR2 SYDVKM. The CDR3 DNA reads TGTGCCAGCAGCTTCGGGACAGGGGGCGGAAATGGCAATCAGCCCCAGCATTTT. It yields the protein CASSFGTGGGNGNQPQHF.

For the CDR3, the DNA is TGTGCCAGCAGCCAAGGGGACTACACCTTCCAAAACGAGCAGTACTTC. Translating it yields CASSQGDYTFQNEQYF. The chain has TRBV7-2 and TRBJ2-7, with 7 bases matching TRBD2. CDR3 length: 16 amino acids. CDR1 is SGHTA, CDR2 FQGNSA, per germline. Germline trimming cut 5 bases from V and 5 bases from J; bases unmatched to any gene: 15. The complete variable domain, with remaining parts taken from reference TRBV7-2 and TRBJ2-7, reads GAGVSQSPSNKVTEKGKDVELRCDPISGHTALYWYRQSLGQGLEFLIYFQGNSAPDKSGLPSDRFSAERTGGSVSTLTIQRTQQEDSAVYLCASSQGDYTFQNEQYFGPGTRLTVT.

The chain has TRBV30 and TRBJ2-2; 11 nucleotides align to TRBD1. CDR3 size: 15 residues. Per the germline V gene, CDR1 is GTSNPN and CDR2 is SVGIG (reference sequence). Trimming removed 5 bases from V and 7 bases from J; junction bases left unmatched: 9. This chain's CDR3 is CAWGGTGGKGGELFF. CDR3 sequence (DNA): TGTGCCTGGGGGGGGACAGGGGGGAAAGGCGGGGAGCTGTTTTTT.

J is TRBJ2-7 and V is TRBV20-1; the D is unclear. CDR1 and CDR2 (germline): DFQATT, SNEGSKA (reference sequence). The CDR3 contains 11 residues. V shed 2 bases and J shed 0 bases, with 2 bases lying between them. The CDR3 reads CSARLSYEQYF. CDR3 nucleotide sequence: TGCAGTGCTAGACTCTCCTACGAGCAGTACTTC.

CDR3 in amino acids: CASRMEQGVESSYNEQFF. The CDR3 DNA sequence: TGTGCCAGCAGAATGGAACAGGGCGTTGAGAGCTCCTACAATGAGCAGTTCTTC. This chain connects TRBV7-9 to TRBJ2-1; D is possibly TRBD1 (6 bases). Trimming removed 6 bases from V and 0 bases from J, with 21 bases in between. There are 18 residues in the CDR3. Looked up from germline, CDR1 is SEHNR and CDR2 is FQNEAQ (reference sequence).

The V call is TRBV6-6, the J call TRBJ1-5, with TRBD1 as a possible D gene (6 bases). From germline, CDR1 is MNHNY and CDR2 SVGAGI (reference sequence). V shed 0 bases and J shed 0 bases, with 9 bases lying between them. CDR3 size: 16 residues. CDR3 region: CASSYSQGRSNQPQHF. For the CDR3, the DNA is TGTGCCAGCAGTTACTCACAGGGCCGTAGCAATCAGCCCCAGCATTTT.